This T cell receptor beta chain was recovered during a study of blood T cell repertoires in COVID-19. Study background: Researchers got acute and convalescent COVID-19 samples from the United States, Italy and Spain.

Germline assignment: CDR1 SGHAT and CDR2 FQNNGV. This CDR3 has 15 amino acids. J gave up 5 bases and V 6 bases, and 12 bases lay outside the gene matches. The protocol was immunoSEQ multiplex PCR, while the TCRdb copy is restricted to in-frame clones and leaves out a portion. The repertoire holds about 220,000 clones, with 80% to 90% as singletons. The source is a woman aged 55-70 years who had recovered from COVID-19. The rearrangement uses TRBV11-2 and TRBJ2-7; TRBD1 aligns across 8 bases. Material for sequencing was peripheral blood. Here the CDR3 DNA reads TGTGCCAGCAGTTTCAATCAGGGGGCGCGGGACGAGCAGTACTTC. It yields the protein CASSFNQGARDEQYF.